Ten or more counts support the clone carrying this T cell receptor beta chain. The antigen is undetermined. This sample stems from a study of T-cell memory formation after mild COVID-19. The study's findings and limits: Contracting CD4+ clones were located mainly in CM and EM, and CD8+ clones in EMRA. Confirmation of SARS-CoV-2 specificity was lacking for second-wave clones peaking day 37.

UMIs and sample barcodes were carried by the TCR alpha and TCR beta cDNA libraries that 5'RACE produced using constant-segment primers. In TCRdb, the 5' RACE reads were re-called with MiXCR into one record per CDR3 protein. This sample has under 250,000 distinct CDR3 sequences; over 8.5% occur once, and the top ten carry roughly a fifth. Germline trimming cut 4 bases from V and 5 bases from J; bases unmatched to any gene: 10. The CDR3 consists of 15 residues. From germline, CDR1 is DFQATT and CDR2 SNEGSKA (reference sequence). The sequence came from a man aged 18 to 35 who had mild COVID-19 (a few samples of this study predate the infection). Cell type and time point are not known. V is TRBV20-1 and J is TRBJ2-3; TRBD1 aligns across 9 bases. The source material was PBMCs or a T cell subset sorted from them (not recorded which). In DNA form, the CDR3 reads TGCAGTGCTACCGGAGCGGGACAGGGCGGAGATACGCAGTATTTT. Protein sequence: CSATGAGQGGDTQYF.